Shown below are 30 T cell receptor beta chains from a single sample sequenced in a study of blood T cells in healthy people across ages. Primed by a sample-barcoded 5' primer and a J-beta primer mix, a second PCR proceeded for roughly 6 to 12 cycles. TCRdb analysed the 5' RACE reads with MiXCR anew, one entry per CDR3 protein. The data hold fewer than 900,000 distinct CDR3 sequences, with 36% observed a single time. Sample: blood. The receptors were sampled from a man between 18 and 29 years old in good health.

The J gene is TRBJ2-3, the V gene TRBV20-1, with 7 positions matching TRBD2. The germline CDR1 and CDR2 sequences are DFQATT and SNEGSKA (reference sequence). This CDR3 region has 14 residues. Trimming cost V 5 bases and J 1 base; bases outside gene matches: 6. The CDR3 spells CSAVQAGGTDTQYF. The CDR3 region has the DNA TGCAGTGCTGTGCAGGCGGGGGGCACAGATACGCAGTATTTT.

In regard to this clonotype: Because it lacks the conserved phenylalanine or tryptophan at the end, this CDR3 is likely a read error. The rearrangement links TRBV5-1 to TRBJ2-5; TRBD2 agrees at 12 bases. CDR1 SGHRS and CDR2 YFSETQ come from the germline V gene. The CDR3 consists of 17 residues. The junction had 5 bases not matched to a gene; V was cut back by 0 bases and J by 2 bases. The CDR3 is CASSLAVTSGGQETQYI. As DNA, the CDR3 is TGCGCCAGCAGCTTGGCCGTGACTAGCGGGGGACAAGAGACCCAGTACATC.

This chain uses TRBV5-6 with TRBJ2-1; 11 nucleotides align to TRBD2. The CDR3 contains 14 residues. Germline loops: CDR1 SGHDT, CDR2 YYEEEE. The V and J ends lost 3 bases and 10 bases, in that order; junction bases with no gene match: 6. In DNA form, the CDR3 reads TGTGCCAGCAGCTCGGGACTAGCGGTAGGGGAGCAGTTCTTC. This codes for CASSSGLAVGEQFF.

Notes on this clonotype: A much larger clone differs by one base, so this may be a read error. This chain links TRBV27 with TRBJ2-1; 9 nucleotides agree with TRBD2. Germline V gives CDR1 MNHEY, CDR2 SMNVEV (reference sequence). With 5 bases clipped from V and 12 bases from J, the junction kept 11 bases outside the gene matches. The CDR3 has 14 amino acids. The CDR3 reads CASSASGVGDGQFF. The CDR3 DNA reads as TGTGCCAGCAGTGCTAGCGGGGTCGGGGATGGGCAGTTCTTC.

In this sample, this clonotype turned up a few times. V and J are TRBV6-2 or TRBV6-3 and TRBJ1-1, with D uncertain. In germline, CDR1 is MNHEY, CDR2 SVGEGT. The CDR3 covers 16 residues. V dropped 6 bases and J dropped 1 base, with 18 bases sitting between them. The CDR3 loop reads CASRLLASASNTEAFF. The DNA of the CDR3 is TGTGCCAGCAGGCTGCTTGCTTCAGCTTCGAACACTGAAGCTTTCTTT.

This chain's CDR3 is CASSESLGSGAKNIQYF. The CDR3 DNA reads TGTGCCAGCAGTGAATCCCTGGGGAGCGGTGCCAAAAACATTCAGTACTTC. The chain couples TRBV6-1 to TRBJ2-4; D possibly corresponds to TRBD2 (5 bases). V lost 2 bases to trimming and J lost 1 base, with 15 bases between them. This CDR3 contains 17 residues. CDR1 and CDR2 (germline): MNHNS, SASEGT.

This clonotype was counted only a few times. J is TRBJ1-1 and V is TRBV9, with no clear D. This CDR3 region has 14 residues. Trimming pared 0 bases from V and 1 base from J, leaving 7 bases between. Germline CDR1 and CDR2: SGDLS and YYNGEE. CDR3 sequence (DNA): TGTGCCAGCAGCGTAGGACTGGAGAACACTGAAGCTTTCTTT. Translating it yields CASSVGLENTEAFF.

This clonotype was observed a few times. The chain couples TRBV29-1 to TRBJ2-2; D gene unclear. CDR3 length equals 13 residues. The V gene's germline CDR1 is SQVTM and CDR2 ANQGSEA. V lost 6 bases to trimming and J lost 4 bases, with 12 bases between them. The CDR3 DNA sequence: TGCAGCGTAGAGGTCCCGCTCACCGGGGAGCTGTTTTTT. Its translation: CSVEVPLTGELFF.

This clonotype was detected a few times. This sequence joins TRBV5-1 and TRBJ1-2; weak D call: TRBD1 (6 bases). The V end lost 4 bases, the J end lost 8 bases, and 18 bases lay between the germline ends. The CDR3 is 14 amino acids. CDR1 SGHRS and CDR2 YFSETQ come from the germline V gene. The CDR3 DNA reads TGCGCCAGCAGCGCGGGACACCCACCGGGGGGCTACACCTTC. Residues: CASSAGHPPGGYTF. The whole variable domain, remainder taken from reference TRBV5-1 and TRBJ1-2, is KAGVTQTPRYLIKTRGQQVTLSCSPISGHRSVSWYQQTPGQGLQFLFEYFSETQRNKGNFPGRFSGRQFSNSRSEMNVSTLELGDSALYLCASSAGHPPGGYTFGSGTRLTVV.

This clonotype occurred a few times. V is TRBV20-1 and J is TRBJ2-1; 7 bases fit TRBD2. After removal of 3 bases from V and 3 bases from J, the junction contained 5 bases not matched to a gene. The CDR3 is 14 amino acids. Germline V lookup: CDR1 DFQATT, CDR2 SNEGSKA (reference sequence). CDR3 coding DNA: TGCAGTGCTAGTCCCAGCGGGGACTACAATGAGCAGTTCTTC. Translated: CSASPSGDYNEQFF.

This clonotype was observed a handful of times. The chain has TRBV20-1 and TRBJ2-2; 11 bases are a match to TRBD2. The CDR3 contains 18 residues. Germline CDR1 and CDR2: DFQATT and SNEGSKA (reference sequence). Losses at the gene ends were 2 bases for V and 3 bases for J; bases not matched to a gene: 11. This chain's CDR3 is CSARSFSSGGKDTGELFF. In DNA, the CDR3 is TGCAGTGCTAGATCATTCTCTAGCGGGGGGAAGGACACCGGGGAGCTGTTTTTT.

The chain is built from TRBV19 and TRBJ1-2; D ambiguous. V lost 5 bases, J lost 2 bases, and 12 bases lay in between. Germline assignment: CDR1 LNHDA and CDR2 SQIVND (reference sequence). The CDR3 runs to 14 residues. The CDR3 DNA reads as TGTGCCAGTAGTGCAGGATCCCCCAACTATGGCTACACCTTC. This gives the protein CASSAGSPNYGYTF. Full variable domain (remainder filled in from reference TRBV19 and TRBJ1-2): DGGITQSPKYLFRKEGQNVTLSCEQNLNHDAMYWYRQDPGQGLRLIYYSQIVNDFQKGDIAEGYSVSREKKESFPLTVTSAQKNPTAFYLCASSAGSPNYGYTFGSGTRLTVV.

V is TRBV9 and J is TRBJ1-5; TRBD1 matches at 7 bases. The CDR3 loop spans 15 amino acids. The ends lost 4 bases at V and 5 bases at J; junction bases unmatched: 9. Per the germline V gene, CDR1 is SGDLS and CDR2 is YYNGEE. As DNA, the CDR3 is TGTGCCAGCAGCCACCGAGGACAGGCTTATCAGCCCCAGCATTTT. This translates into CASSHRGQAYQPQHF. Complete variable domain (other parts from reference TRBV9 and TRBJ1-5): DSGVTQTPKHLITATGQRVTLRCSPRSGDLSVYWYQQSLDQGLQFLIQYYNGEERAKGNILERFSAQQFPDLHSELNLSSLELGDSALYFCASSHRGQAYQPQHFGDGTRLSIL.

This clonotype appeared a few times. V and J are TRBV25-1 and TRBJ2-5, with TRBD1 identical over 9 bases. CDR3 size: 16 residues. CDR1 and CDR2 (germline): MGHDK, SYGVNS. After removal of 8 bases from V and 3 bases from J, the junction contained 13 bases not matched to a gene. CDR3 loop: CASSYSGTGRKETQYF. The CDR3 bases are TGTGCCAGCTCATATTCCGGGACAGGGCGCAAAGAGACCCAGTACTTC.

This clonotype appeared a few times. The J gene is TRBJ2-1, the V gene TRBV20-1, with 9 nucleotides matching TRBD1. V was pared by 1 base and J by 3 bases, with 4 bases of the junction left unmatched. The CDR3 contains 15 residues. Per the germline V gene, CDR1 is DFQATT and CDR2 is SNEGSKA (reference sequence). In nucleotides, the CDR3 is TGCAGTGCTAGAGTAAGGACAGGGGACTACAATGAGCAGTTCTTC. Residues: CSARVRTGDYNEQFF.

Remarks on this clonotype: Just one base apart from a much larger clone, this may be a read error. V gene TRBV12-3 or TRBV12-4 combines with J gene TRBJ1-4; the D gene is possibly TRBD1 (5 bases). CDR3 length: 15 amino acids. V was pared by 6 bases and J by 7 bases, with 18 bases between. Here the CDR3 reads CASRRGGEGLEKLFF. CDR3 nucleotides: TGTGCCAGCAGACGCGGGGGAGAGGGCCTTGAAAAACTGTTTTTT.

The CDR3 protein is CASSWAGMGEAGNTIYF. CDR3 in DNA: TGTGCCAGCAGTTGGGCGGGTATGGGGGAAGCTGGAAACACCATATATTTT. The J gene is TRBJ1-3, the V gene TRBV12-3 or TRBV12-4; possibly TRBD1 for D (5 bases). Trimming removed 4 bases at V and 2 bases at J, with 18 bases between. The CDR3 contains 17 residues.

The rearrangement uses TRBV12-3 or TRBV12-4 and TRBJ2-2, with D maybe TRBD2 (5 bases). CDR3 length: 15 residues. The ends were cut back, 6 bases at V and 7 bases at J, with 18 bases in the middle. The CDR3 loop reads CASSPGVRSGGELFF. The CDR3 bases are TGTGCCAGCAGCCCCGGGGTCCGTTCGGGCGGGGAGCTGTTTTTT.

A few counts support this clonotype. The V call is TRBV15, the J call TRBJ2-3; no clear D. The CDR3 runs to 16 residues. Between the trimmed V and J ends, which lost 0 bases and 1 base, there was a span of 11 bases. Germline values: CDR1 LNHNV, CDR2 YYDKDF (reference sequence). As DNA, the CDR3 is TGTGCCACCAGCAGAGATTTGGACGCCCGCACAGATACGCAGTATTTT. Translating gives CATSRDLDARTDTQYF.

This clonotype has a handful of counts. The genes are TRBV7-2 and TRBJ2-7, with D perhaps TRBD1 (6 bases). Deletions cut 5 bases from V and 7 bases from J, with 12 bases between. The CDR3 totals 12 residues. The V gene's germline CDR1 is SGHTA and CDR2 FQGNSA. CDR3 DNA: TGTGCCAGCAGCGGGGGCATCGGAGAGCAGTACTTC. It specifies CASSGGIGEQYF.

Points on this clonotype: Since a much larger clone is just one base distant, this may be a read error. CDR3 sequence reads: CSARDSRQGERAPLHF. DNA of the CDR3: TGCAGTGCTAGAGATAGTCGACAGGGTGAAAGGGCACCCCTCCACTTT. V and J are TRBV20-1 and TRBJ1-6; 7 bases fit TRBD1. This CDR3 is 16 amino acids long. V lost 0 bases, J lost 11 bases, and 13 bases stayed unmatched. Germline V gene sequence: CDR1 DFQATT, CDR2 SNEGSKA (reference sequence).

This clonotype was counted between two and nine times. A read error may produce the germline difference seen at one junction end. The V call is TRBV7-7, the J call TRBJ2-2, with D maybe TRBD2 (6 bases). Germline loops: CDR1 SSHAT, CDR2 FNYEAQ (reference sequence). The CDR3 runs 15 residues. The DNA for the CDR3 is TGTGCTAGCAGCTTAGTGAGAGCGGGCACCGGGGAGCTGTTTTTT. The encoded protein is CASSLVRAGTGELFF.

This clonotype was picked up many times. The rearrangement joins TRBV20-1 to TRBJ1-4, with a tentative D call TRBD1 (5 bases). Trimming removed 2 bases from V and 8 bases from J, with 12 bases in between. CDR3 length: 13 amino acids. Germline CDR1 DFQATT, CDR2 SNEGSKA (reference sequence). CDR3 region: CSARWDGPEKLFF. The CDR3 nucleotides read TGCAGTGCTAGATGGGACGGGCCCGAAAAACTGTTTTTT.

The table lists this clonotype with a few counts. The chain joins TRBV6-5 to TRBJ1-6; 7 bases align to TRBD1. Germline trimming cut 5 bases from V and 4 bases from J; bases unmatched to any gene: 8. Germline lookup yields CDR1 MNHEY and CDR2 SVGAGI. The CDR3 totals 16 residues. CDR3 nucleotide sequence: TGTGCCAGCAGTCGACCTCAGGGGGATTATAATTCACCCCTCCACTTT. Translating gives CASSRPQGDYNSPLHF.

This clonotype has a handful of counts. This chain's CDR3 is CASSLVVSGRWNEKLFF. As DNA, the CDR3 is TGTGCCAGCAGCTTAGTGGTCTCGGGTCGGTGGAATGAAAAACTGTTTTTT. V and J are TRBV7-2 and TRBJ1-4; unclear D gene. There are 17 residues in the CDR3. V was cut by 1 base and J by 5 bases, with 17 bases left in between. From germline, CDR1 is SGHTA and CDR2 FQGNSA.

This clonotype was recorded a few times. The chain combines TRBV7-2 with TRBJ2-5; maybe TRBD1 (6 bases). The length of the CDR3 is 14 residues. The germline V gene encodes CDR1 SGHTA and CDR2 FQGNSA. V was pared by 0 bases and J by 4 bases, with 9 bases between. The CDR3 is CASSLAGRGETQYF. The CDR3 nucleotides are TGTGCCAGCAGCTTAGCAGGCAGGGGAGAGACCCAGTACTTC. The whole variable domain, remainder taken from reference TRBV7-2 and TRBJ2-5, is GAGVSQSPSNKVTEKGKDVELRCDPISGHTALYWYRQSLGQGLEFLIYFQGNSAPDKSGLPSDRFSAERTGGSVSTLTIQRTQQEDSAVYLCASSLAGRGETQYFGPGTRLLVL.

This chain joins TRBV20-1 and TRBJ1-2, with D perhaps TRBD1 (6 bases). CDR1 and CDR2 from the germline V gene are DFQATT and SNEGSKA (reference sequence). The CDR3 consists of 13 residues. V was shortened by 6 bases and J by 9 bases, with 20 bases between the two germline ends. In nucleotides, the CDR3 is TGCAGTGCGAGCGTCGGGACATCCATTCGCTACACCTTC. This codes for CSASVGTSIRYTF.

As concerns this clonotype: Relative to the germline gene, one junction end is altered; a read error may explain this. The gene calls are TRBV4-3 and TRBJ2-1, with a tentative D call TRBD2 (5 bases). CDR3 size: 18 residues. Germline assignment: CDR1 LGHNA and CDR2 YSLEER. As DNA, the CDR3 is TGCGCCAGCAGCCAAGAGCCCCCCGCCTTCGGCACCTACAATGAGCGGTACTTC. Translated: CASSQEPPAFGTYNERYF.

This clonotype was counted ten times or more. The V gene is TRBV20-1, the J gene TRBJ2-7, with D tentatively TRBD1 (5 bases). CDR1 and CDR2 from the germline V gene are DFQATT and SNEGSKA (reference sequence). CDR3 length: 11 residues. Deletions cut 7 bases from V and 1 base from J, with 8 bases between. The CDR3 here is CSVQGSYEQYF. The CDR3 DNA reads TGCAGTGTTCAGGGATCCTACGAGCAGTACTTC.

The rearrangement joins TRBV20-1 to TRBJ1-1, with D possibly being TRBD1 (5 bases). Germline loops: CDR1 DFQATT, CDR2 SNEGSKA (reference sequence). This CDR3 has 17 residues. The V gene lost 0 bases and the J gene lost 0 bases, with 17 bases spanning the gap. As DNA, the CDR3 is TGCAGTGCTAGAGATCATCAGGTGCGACAGATGAACACTGAAGCTTTCTTT. As protein: CSARDHQVRQMNTEAFF.